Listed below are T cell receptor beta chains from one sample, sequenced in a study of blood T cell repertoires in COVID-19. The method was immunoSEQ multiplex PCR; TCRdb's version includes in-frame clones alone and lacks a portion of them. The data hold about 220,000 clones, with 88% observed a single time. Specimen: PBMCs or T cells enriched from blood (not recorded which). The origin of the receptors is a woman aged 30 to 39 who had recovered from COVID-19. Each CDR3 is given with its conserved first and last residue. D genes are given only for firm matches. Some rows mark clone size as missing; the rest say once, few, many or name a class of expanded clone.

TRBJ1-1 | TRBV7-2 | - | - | TGTGCCAGCAGCTTATACTCCCGGGAAGCTTTCTTT | CASSLYSREAFF
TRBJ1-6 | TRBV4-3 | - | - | TGCGCCAGCAGCCAAGAACGGAATTCACCCCTCCACTTT | CASSQERNSPLHF
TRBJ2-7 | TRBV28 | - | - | TGTGCCAGCAGGGACAGCATCCCTCCCTACGAGCAGTACTTC | CASRDSIPPYEQYF
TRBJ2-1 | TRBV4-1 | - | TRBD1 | TGCGCCAGCAGCCACCCTGGGACAGCCTCCTACAATGAGCAGTTCTTC | CASSHPGTASYNEQFF
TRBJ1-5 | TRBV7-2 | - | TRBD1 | TGTGCCAGCAGCCTGACAGGGGGCAATCAGCCCCAGCATTTT | CASSLTGGNQPQHF
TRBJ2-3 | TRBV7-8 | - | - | TGTGCCAGCAGCTACCCGGGACAAAGCACAGATACGCAGTATTTT | CASSYPGQSTDTQYF
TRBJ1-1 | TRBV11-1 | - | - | TGTGCCAGCAGCTCGGGACTTAACACTGAAGCTTTCTTT | CASSSGLNTEAFF
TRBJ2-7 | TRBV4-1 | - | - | TGCGCCAGCAGCCCACAGGTCAAGAGGGAGCAGTACTTC | CASSPQVKREQYF
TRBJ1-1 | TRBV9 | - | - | TGTGCCAGCAGTCAAACAGGGACCACTGAAGCTTTCTTT | CASSQTGTTEAFF
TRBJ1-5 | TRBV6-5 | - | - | TGTGCCAGTTCTTTCGGGGAGGGCAATCAGCCCCAGCATTTT | CASSFGEGNQPQHF
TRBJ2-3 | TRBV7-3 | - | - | TGTGCCAGCAGCTTAAGGGGGTTACAGGGATTGGTAGATAGCACAGATACGCAGTATTTT | CASSLRGLQGLVDSTDTQYF
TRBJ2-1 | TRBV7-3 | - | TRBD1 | TGTGCCAGCAGCCCCGGGACAGGGCCCGATGAGCAGTTCTTC | CASSPGTGPDEQFF
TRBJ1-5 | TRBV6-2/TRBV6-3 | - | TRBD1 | TGTGCCAGCAGTTACGGGACAGGGAGTGGGAGCAATCAGCCCCAGCATTTT | CASSYGTGSGSNQPQHF
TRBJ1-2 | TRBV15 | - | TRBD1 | TGTGCCACCAGCGCAAACTCCGGGACAGGGTTGAGGTTAGCTAATGGCTACACCTTC | CATSANSGTGLRLANGYTF
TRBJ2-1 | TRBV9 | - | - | TGTGCCAGCAGCCCTATTAGCGGAGCCCTCTACAATGAGCAGTTCTTC | CASSPISGALYNEQFF
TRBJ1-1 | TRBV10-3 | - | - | TGTGCCATCAGTAACAGATTGAACACTGAAGCTTTCTTT | CAISNRLNTEAFF
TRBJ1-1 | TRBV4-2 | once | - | TGTGCCAGCAGCCAAGACACAGTCACTGAAGCTTTCTTT | CASSQDTVTEAFF
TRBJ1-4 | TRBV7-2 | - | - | TGTGCCAGCAGCTCAAACAGGGTAGTCGATGAAAAACTGTTTTTT | CASSSNRVVDEKLFF
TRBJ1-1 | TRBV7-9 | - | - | TGTGCCAGCAGCCAACCACGGGGTGGCACTGAAGCTTTCTTT | CASSQPRGGTEAFF
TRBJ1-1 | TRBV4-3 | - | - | TGCGCCAGCAGCCAAGTGGCCGTGAACACTGAAGCTTTCTTT | CASSQVAVNTEAFF
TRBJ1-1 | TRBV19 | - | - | TGTGCCAGTAGTACATTAAGAGGGACTGAAGCTTTCTTT | CASSTLRGTEAFF
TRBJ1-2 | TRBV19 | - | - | TGTGCCAGTAGTCGAACCCTAATCCAGGGAGGGAACTATGGCTACACCTTC | CASSRTLIQGGNYGYTF
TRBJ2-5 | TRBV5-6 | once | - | TGTGCCAGCAGCTTGGATAGCCCGATCCAAGAGACCCAGTACTTC | CASSLDSPIQETQYF
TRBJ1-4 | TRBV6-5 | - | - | TGTGCCAGCAGTCCAGGGGAAGGAGAAAATGAAAAACTGTTTTTT | CASSPGEGENEKLFF
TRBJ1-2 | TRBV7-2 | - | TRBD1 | TGTGCCAGCAGCTTAGAGGGGGCGAACTATGGCTACACCTTC | CASSLEGANYGYTF
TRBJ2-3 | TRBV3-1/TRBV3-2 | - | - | TGTGCCAGCAGCCAATATTTAGGGGGGGCTACAATCACAGATACGCAGTATTTT | CASSQYLGGATITDTQYF
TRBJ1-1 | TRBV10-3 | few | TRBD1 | TGTGCCATCAGTGGTTCTATACAGGGGCGCTCGAACACTGAAGCTTTCTTT | CAISGSIQGRSNTEAFF
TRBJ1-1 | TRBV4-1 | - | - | TGCGCCAGCAGCGACCGTACAGGTTCGAACACTGAAGCTTTCTTT | CASSDRTGSNTEAFF
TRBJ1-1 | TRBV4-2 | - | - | TGTGCCAGCAGCCAAGAGGAGGGTACGAACACTGAAGCTTTCTTT | CASSQEEGTNTEAFF
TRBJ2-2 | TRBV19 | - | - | TGTGCCAGTAGGGGCCCCTTGACCGGGGAGCTGTTTTTT | CASRGPLTGELFF
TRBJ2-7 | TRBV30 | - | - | TGTGCCTGGATGGCTTTCTCCTACGAGCAGTACTTC | CAWMAFSYEQYF
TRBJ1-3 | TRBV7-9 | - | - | TGTGCCAGCAGTCATTCTTCAACTTCTGGAAACACCATATATTTT | CASSHSSTSGNTIYF
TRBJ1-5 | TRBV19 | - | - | TGTGCCAGTAGTATCTGGCACGGCAATCAGCCCCAGCATTTT | CASSIWHGNQPQHF
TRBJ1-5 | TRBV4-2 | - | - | TGTGCCAGCAGCCAGGCCCTCGATCAGCCCCAGCATTTT | CASSQALDQPQHF
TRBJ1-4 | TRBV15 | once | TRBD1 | TGTGCCACCAGCATAAGACAGGGATGGGATGAAAAACTGTTTTTT | CATSIRQGWDEKLFF
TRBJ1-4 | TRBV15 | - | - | TGTGCCACCAGCAGAGATCGCGGGGCCTTGGGTAGACTGTTTTTT | CATSRDRGALGRLFF
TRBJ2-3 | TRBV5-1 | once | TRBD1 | TGCGCCAGCAGCTTGTCCGGGACAGGGGGCGGAGATACGCAGTATTTT | CASSLSGTGGGDTQYF
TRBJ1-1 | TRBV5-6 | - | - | TGTGCCAGCAGACTCGGGCCGACGGACTTGAACACTGAAGCTTTCTTT | CASRLGPTDLNTEAFF
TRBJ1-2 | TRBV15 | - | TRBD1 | TGTGCCACCAGCAGAGATCGGGGACAGAACTATGGCTACACCTTC | CATSRDRGQNYGYTF
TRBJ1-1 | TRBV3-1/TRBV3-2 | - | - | TGTGCCAGCAGCCAAGAAGTCGACAGAGCTAAAGCTTTCTTT | CASSQEVDRAKAFF
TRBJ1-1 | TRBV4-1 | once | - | TGCGCCAGCAGCCAGAGCAGGGACACTGAAGCTTTCTTT | CASSQSRDTEAFF
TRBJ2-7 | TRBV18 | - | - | TGTGCCAGCTCACCACGGCGGGACAGTGGTCCTGGGGAGCAGTACTTC | CASSPRRDSGPGEQYF
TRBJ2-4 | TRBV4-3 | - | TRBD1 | TGCGCCAGCATCGATCCCCCGGGACAGGGGGCTCCTTTAGCCAAAAACATTCAGTACTTC | CASIDPPGQGAPLAKNIQYF
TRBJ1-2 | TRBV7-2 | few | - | TGTGCCAGCAGCTTAGGGCCGACAGATTCCTATGGCTACACCTTC | CASSLGPTDSYGYTF
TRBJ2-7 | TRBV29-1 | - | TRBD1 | TGCAGCGTTGGGGGGACAGGGGGCGCGTCTCCCCAATACGAGCAGTACTTC | CSVGGTGGASPQYEQYF
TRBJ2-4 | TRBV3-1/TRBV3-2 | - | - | TGTGCCAGCAGCCAAGATTTGACTTCCCGGCGGGACATTCAGTACTTC | CASSQDLTSRRDIQYF
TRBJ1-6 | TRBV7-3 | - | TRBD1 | TGTGCCAGCAACCTAGACAGGGGGTGTTCACCCCTCCACTTT | CASNLDRGCSPLHF
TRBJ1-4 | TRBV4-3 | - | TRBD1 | TGCGCCAGCAGCCAGGGGACTTACAGGGGGCGGAATGAAAAACTGTTTTTT | CASSQGTYRGRNEKLFF
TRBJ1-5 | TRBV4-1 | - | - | TGCGCCAGCAGCCAATATGGACAAGACAATCAGCCCCAGCATTTT | CASSQYGQDNQPQHF
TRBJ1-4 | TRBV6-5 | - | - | TGTGCCAGCAGTACAGATGAAAAACTGTTTTTT | CASSTDEKLFF
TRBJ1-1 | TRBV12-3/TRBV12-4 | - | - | TGTGCCAGCAGTTTGGACAGTAACACTGAAGCTTTCTTT | CASSLDSNTEAFF
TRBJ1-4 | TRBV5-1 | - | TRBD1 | TGCGCCAGCAGCTTGTGGCAGGGGGCACAGGCTAATGAAAAACTGTTTTTT | CASSLWQGAQANEKLFF
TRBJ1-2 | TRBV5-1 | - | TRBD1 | TGCGCCAGCAGCTTGGTACAGGGGAACTATGGCTACACCTTC | CASSLVQGNYGYTF